The 12 T cell receptor beta chains presented below share a single source sample, sequenced in a study of T cells after posttransplantation cyclophosphamide. Clones were read by immunoSEQ multiplex PCR, and TCRdb kept only the in-frame ones, dropping some. The table records about 53,000 clones, approximately 86% of them present only once. Sequencing used PBMCs. These receptor sequences come from a man under 40 with a blood cancer, CMV-positive, and with a related stem cell donor.

J is TRBJ2-7 and V is TRBV18, with 7 positions matching TRBD1. The J segment lost 2 bases and the V segment lost 1 base, leaving 2 bases of the junction unmatched. The CDR3 totals 14 residues. Germline V gene data show CDR1 as KGHSH and CDR2 as LQKENI. The CDR3 DNA reads as TGTGCCAGCTCACCACGGGACAGAACCTACGAGCAGTACTTC. This gives the protein CASSPRDRTYEQYF.

This chain connects TRBV5-1 to TRBJ2-7; 9 nucleotides match TRBD1. The CDR3 loop spans 16 amino acids. V lost 0 bases, J lost 3 bases, and 7 bases stayed unmatched. Per the germline V gene, CDR1 is SGHRS and CDR2 is YFSETQ. The CDR3 DNA is TGCGCCAGCAGCTTGGCCACCGGGACAGGGAACTACGAGCAGTACTTC. Protein product: CASSLATGTGNYEQYF.

This clone was counted only a few times. The same CDR3 is also encoded by other DNA sequences in this sample. The J gene is TRBJ1-1, the V gene TRBV6-1, with D uncertain. V was shortened by 3 bases and J by 0 bases, with 8 bases between the two germline ends. Germline CDR1 MNHNS, CDR2 SASEGT. CDR3 length equals 14 residues. The CDR3 protein is CASSEGGLNTEAFF. The CDR3 DNA reads as TGTGCCAGCAGTGAGGGTGGGCTGAACACTGAAGCTTTCTTT.

A single count supports this clone. The chain links TRBV19 to TRBJ2-7; D perhaps matches TRBD2 (6 bases). CDR3 size: 16 residues. Germline values: CDR1 LNHDA, CDR2 SQIVND (reference sequence). The V end was cut by 5 bases, the J end by 6 bases, with 23 bases between. Written as DNA, the CDR3 is TGTGCCAGTAGTGACTGGGACTCATCCGTTCTTCGCGAGCAGTACTTC. It specifies CASSDWDSSVLREQYF.

The V and J genes are TRBV7-8 and TRBJ1-3; D is undetermined. V was shortened by 6 bases and J by 0 bases, with 15 bases between the two germline ends. This CDR3 comprises 16 residues. The germline gives CDR1 SGHVS, CDR2 FQNEAQ. The CDR3 loop is CASSKEGSHSGNTIYF. The CDR3 DNA is TGTGCCAGCAGTAAAGAGGGCAGTCACTCTGGAAACACCATATATTTT.

J is TRBJ2-5 and V is TRBV5-1; D is ambiguous. The ends were cut back, 7 bases at V and 5 bases at J, with 15 bases in the middle. There are 13 residues in the CDR3. The germline gives CDR1 SGHRS, CDR2 YFSETQ. The DNA for the CDR3 is TGCGCCAGCGCCGTTATTAGTTTGGAGACCCAGTACTTC. It is translated as CASAVISLETQYF.

The chain uses TRBV7-8 and TRBJ1-5; weak D call: TRBD1 (6 bases). Germline CDR1 is SGHVS and CDR2 is FQNEAQ. The CDR3 has 15 amino acids. V shed 8 bases and J shed 7 bases, with 21 bases lying between them. CDR3 sequence (DNA): TGTGCCAGCGCATCCGGCGGGCAGGGGATACAGCCCCAGCATTTT. It is translated as CASASGGQGIQPQHF.

This chain links TRBV28 with TRBJ2-1; the match to TRBD2 covers 14 bases. The CDR3 spans 15 residues. The germline CDR1 and CDR2 sequences are MDHEN and SYDVKM. Losses at the gene ends were 6 bases for V and 9 bases for J; bases not matched to a gene: 7. CDR3 DNA sequence: TGTGCCAGCAGGCCGGGACTAGCGGGAGTGGGTGAGCAGTTCTTC. Its translation is CASRPGLAGVGEQFF.

The chain recombines TRBV4-3 with TRBJ2-1; 8 positions agree with TRBD1. Germline assignment: CDR1 LGHNA and CDR2 YSLEER. V lost 4 bases, J lost 3 bases, and 5 bases stayed unmatched. The CDR3 extends over 15 amino acids. The CDR3 loop is CASSRNRGNYNEQFF. DNA for the CDR3: TGCGCCAGCAGCCGGAACAGGGGGAACTACAATGAGCAGTTCTTC.

This chain links TRBV5-1 with TRBJ2-1, with 8 bases that match TRBD2. The CDR3 consists of 15 residues. Germline trimming cut 0 bases from V and 1 base from J; bases unmatched to any gene: 0. The V gene's germline CDR1 is SGHRS and CDR2 YFSETQ. The CDR3 sequence: CASSLVAGSYNEQFF. CDR3 sequence (DNA): TGCGCCAGCAGCTTGGTAGCGGGATCCTACAATGAGCAGTTCTTC.

In its sample, this clone was seen once. The rearrangement joins TRBV28 to TRBJ2-1; 7 nucleotides line up with TRBD2. The CDR3 has 17 amino acids. Germline V gene data show CDR1 as MDHEN and CDR2 as SYDVKM. J was trimmed by 0 bases and V by 2 bases; bases with no gene match: 7. CDR3 coding DNA: TGTGCCAGCAGTTTACTCCTAGCGGAAAGCTCCTACAATGAGCAGTTCTTC. Its translation is CASSLLLAESSYNEQFF.

This rearrangement joins TRBV5-6 to TRBJ2-2; no clear D gene. The length of the CDR3 is 17 residues. Looked up from germline, CDR1 is SGHDT and CDR2 is YYEEEE. V was pared by 0 bases and J by 1 base, with 13 bases between. The CDR3 spells CASSLAMGRQNTGELFF. Written as DNA, the CDR3 is TGTGCCAGCAGCTTGGCGATGGGCAGGCAGAACACCGGGGAGCTGTTTTTT.